This TCR beta chain was profiled in a study of cytomegalovirus exposure and HLA in healthy donors (dated by TCRdb to about 2017). For the wider study: According to a later analysis, the 120 or so validation repertoires were produced on the same platform as the 680 or so repertoires of the first cohort. The aim of the study was to test whether cataloging public T cell receptors could identify signatures of past pathogen exposure. In addition to the first cohort of around 670 subjects, a separate validation cohort of approximately 120 different subjects was used. To predict cytomegalovirus infection status, the study brought together high-throughput TCR immunosequencing, statistical association of individual TCRs with disease status, and machine learning. Points the paper makes about the study in general: Subsequent analysis determined that TCRs grouped into clusters in the first cohort also showed a tendency toward co-occurrence across the approximately 110 validation repertoires, and roughly 94% of cluster scores exceeded 0. The authors suggested that the approach could potentially be extended to other disease states and immunological phenotypes. While some public TCRs were present in many individuals, most TCR sequences turned up only very rarely across donors. Three of the identified cytomegalovirus-associated TCR beta chains were confirmed in vitro to be specific for cytomegalovirus antigens. A later analysis had no HLA typing for the validation cohort, so co-occurrence there was scored across all 130 or so repertoires. The classifier was reported to diagnose cytomegalovirus status with high specificity and sensitivity in both the original and validation cohorts. A total of 150 to 200 TCR beta chains were listed by the study as associated with cytomegalovirus.

Library method: the immunoSEQ multiplex PCR assay. In the authors' own workflow: To diagnose cytomegalovirus status from the catalog of TCR beta chain sequences, a statistical classification framework was built. TCRdb limited this immuneACCESS table to in-frame rearrangements with V and J called. A share of clones is missing; checked studies link under half to unresolved V genes, and the rest is unexplained. V and J calls and clone size are as listed in that table; D and trimming were resolved from the DNA. Counted in this sample were about 220,000 clones; about nine tenths of them appeared once. The ten biggest clones cover 0.85% to 1.2% of the sample. CDR1 and CDR2 were assigned from the germline V gene as SGHTA and FQGTGA. At the junction V is shortened by 5 bases and J by 5 bases; bases outside the gene matches: 7. The CDR3, from cysteine to phenylalanine, totals 14 residues. CDR3 DNA is the only sequence kept; it has 42 bases, read in frame from the first base.

As concerns this clone: Its antigen is not yet known. No much larger clone is present one base from it, and per-base qualities are unavailable.

Donors formed part of the validation cohort, which comprised 120 subjects and was distinct from the first cohort of over 500 subjects. The TCR sequence derives from a woman aged 18-29 years in good health and CMV-seronegative. The chain uses TRBV7-3 and TRBJ2-5, with TRBD1 identical over 8 junction bases. The source material was PBMCs. In nucleotide form, the sequence is TGTGCCAGCAGCCCCGGACAGGGCCGGGAGACCCAGTACTTC. The encoded protein is CASSPGQGRETQYF.